The sequence of this TCR beta chain was determined in a study of OX40 agonist ivuxolimab in advanced cancers. Cycle 7 day 1, cycle 4 day 1, and baseline were the timepoints at which blood was sampled. From germline, CDR1 is LGHNA and CDR2 YSLEER. V was clipped by 4 bases and J by 6 bases; unmatched bases: 10. The CDR3 is made up of 15 amino acids. Clones were sequenced by immunoSEQ multiplex PCR, and TCRdb holds only the in-frame ones, with some missing. Among roughly 18,000 clones, about two thirds were seen once, and the ten largest hold under 25%. The sample consisted of CD4+ or CD8+ T cells sorted from blood, taken in a trial of the OX40 agonist ivuxolimab. The clonotype originates from an adult with an advanced solid tumor such as melanoma, head and neck, liver or kidney cancer. V gene TRBV4-3 combines with J gene TRBJ2-3; TRBD1 agrees at 7 bases. The CDR3 bases are TGCGCCAGCAGCCCCCGAGACAGGGAAGGGGATACGCAGTATTTT. This encodes CASSPRDREGDTQYF.